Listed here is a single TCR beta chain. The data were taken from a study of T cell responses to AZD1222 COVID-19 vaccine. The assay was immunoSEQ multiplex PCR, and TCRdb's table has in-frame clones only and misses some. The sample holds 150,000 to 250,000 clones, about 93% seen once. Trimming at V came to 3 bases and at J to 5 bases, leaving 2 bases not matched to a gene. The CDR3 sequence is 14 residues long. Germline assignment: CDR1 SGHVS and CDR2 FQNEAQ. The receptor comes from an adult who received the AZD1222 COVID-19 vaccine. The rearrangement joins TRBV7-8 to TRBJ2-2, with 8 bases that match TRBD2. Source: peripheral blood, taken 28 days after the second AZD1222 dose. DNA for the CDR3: TGTGCCAGCAGCTTGACTAGCGCTACCGGGGAGCTGTTTTTT. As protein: CASSLTSATGELFF.